The 27 T cell receptor beta chains listed next were all sequenced from one sample in a study of blood T cell repertoires in COVID-19. Sequenced by immunoSEQ multiplex PCR; TCRdb stores in-frame clones only, minus some. The sample records 150,000 to 200,000 clones, roughly 76% being singletons. What was sequenced was peripheral blood. These receptors were obtained from a woman older than 75 with COVID-19, enrolled during active disease.

V and J are TRBV9 and TRBJ2-7; TRBD1 matches 12 bases. CDR1 and CDR2 (germline): SGDLS, YYNGEE. The V gene end was trimmed by 0 bases and the J gene end by 6 bases; junction bases not matched to a gene: 4. The CDR3 length is 15 residues. Here the CDR3 reads CASSVVGQGAVEQYF. The CDR3 DNA sequence: TGTGCCAGCAGCGTAGTGGGACAGGGGGCAGTCGAGCAGTACTTC. Full variable domain (missing parts from reference TRBV9 and TRBJ2-7): DSGVTQTPKHLITATGQRVTLRCSPRSGDLSVYWYQQSLDQGLQFLIQYYNGEERAKGNILERFSAQQFPDLHSELNLSSLELGDSALYFCASSVVGQGAVEQYFGPGTRLTVT.

The chain has TRBV25-1 and TRBJ2-2; possibly TRBD2 for D (6 bases). CDR3 length: 16 amino acids. Germline-derived CDR1 and CDR2 are MGHDK and SYGVNS. Trimming shortened V by 1 base and J by 5 bases, and 14 bases separated the two germline ends. The CDR3 DNA reads TGTGCCAGCAGTGAATTAGACTATGGAGGGACCGGGGAGCTGTTTTTT. Protein: CASSELDYGGTGELFF.

CDR3 protein: CATSDFPGLADSSTDTQYF. The CDR3, as DNA: TGTGCCACCAGTGATTTCCCCGGACTAGCGGATTCTAGCACAGATACGCAGTATTTT. This chain connects TRBV24-1 to TRBJ2-3; 10 positions match TRBD2. Trimming cost V 1 base and J 0 bases; bases outside gene matches: 9. The germline CDR1 and CDR2 sequences are KGHDR and SFDVKD. This CDR3 is built from 19 residues.

On this clone itself: The same CDR3 is also encoded by other DNA sequences in this sample. CDR3 region: CASRGQATNEKLFF. DNA of the CDR3: TGCGCCAGCAGAGGACAAGCAACTAATGAAAAACTGTTTTTT. V gene TRBV5-1 combines with J gene TRBJ1-4; TRBD1 might be the D (5 bases). Per germline, CDR1 SGHRS and CDR2 YFSETQ. V lost 5 bases and J 0 bases, leaving 8 bases between the germline ends. The CDR3 is 14 residues long.

This chain connects TRBV2 to TRBJ2-1; the match to TRBD2 covers 9 bases. In germline, CDR1 is SNHLY, CDR2 FYNNEI. The CDR3 has 19 residues. J was trimmed by 0 bases and V by 6 bases; bases with no gene match: 15. The CDR3 sequence: CASSAIGGRAGTSYNEQFF. CDR3 sequence (DNA): TGTGCCAGCAGCGCCATTGGCGGGAGGGCCGGAACCTCCTACAATGAGCAGTTCTTC. Full variable domain (rest looked up from reference TRBV2 and TRBJ2-1): EPEVTQTPSHQVTQMGQEVILRCVPISNHLYFYWYRQILGQKVEFLVSFYNNEISEKSEIFDDQFSVERPDGSNFTLKIRSTKLEDSAMYFCASSAIGGRAGTSYNEQFFGPGTRLTVL.

CDR3 sequence (DNA): TGTGCCACCAGTGAGCCAGGGGGCCGGGGGGAGACCCAGTACTTC. The encoded protein is CATSEPGGRGETQYF. The genes are TRBV24-1 and TRBJ2-5; 8 nucleotides line up with TRBD1. Germline lookup yields CDR1 KGHDR and CDR2 SFDVKD. CDR3 length equals 15 residues. V lost 4 bases to trimming and J lost 5 bases; unmatched junction nucleotides: 8.

The genes are TRBV4-1 and TRBJ2-7, with TRBD2 matching over 12 bases. The CDR3 has 18 amino acids. The V and J ends lost 2 bases and 0 bases, in that order; junction bases with no gene match: 8. Germline CDR1 and CDR2: MGHRA and YSYEKL. In DNA form, the CDR3 reads TGCGCCAGCAGCCAACTCGGACTAGCGGGACCGAGCTCCTACGAGCAGTACTTC. Encoded protein: CASSQLGLAGPSSYEQYF.

V usage is TRBV6-5 and J usage is TRBJ1-1; D perhaps matches TRBD1 (5 bases). V was cut by 2 bases and J by 7 bases, with 11 bases left in between. CDR3 length: 13 amino acids. Germline CDR1 MNHEY, CDR2 SVGAGI. CDR3 in DNA: TGTGCCAGCAGTTACGCCGGAGGGGATGAAGCTTTCTTT. Protein: CASSYAGGDEAFF.

The chain uses TRBV5-6 and TRBJ1-1; TRBD1 aligns across 10 bases. Germline values: CDR1 SGHDT, CDR2 YYEEEE. The CDR3 extends over 14 amino acids. V trimming: 3 bases; J trimming: 5 bases; junction bases outside the gene matches: 4. The CDR3 loop is CASSWDRGGTEAFF. The CDR3, as DNA: TGTGCCAGCAGCTGGGACAGGGGAGGGACTGAAGCTTTCTTT.

The chain has TRBV3-1 (or the pseudogene TRBV3-2) and TRBJ1-4; D is possibly TRBD1 (5 bases). CDR1 and CDR2 (germline): LGHDT, YNNKEL (reference sequence). With 0 bases removed from V and 8 bases from J, the gap between germline ends came to 16 bases. This CDR3 is built from 16 residues. The DNA of the CDR3 is TGTGCCAGCAGCCAAGATCGAGACAGTTTGCGGGAAAAACTGTTTTTT. The encoded protein is CASSQDRDSLREKLFF.

The V call is TRBV27, the J call TRBJ1-5; TRBD1 is a possible D gene (6 bases). V lost 2 bases and J 2 bases, leaving 10 bases between the germline ends. This CDR3 is 15 amino acids long. Germline-derived CDR1 and CDR2 are MNHEY and SMNVEV (reference sequence). CDR3 DNA sequence: TGTGCCAGCAGTTTAGGCAGGGGTGGCAATCAGCCCCAGCATTTT. Encoded protein: CASSLGRGGNQPQHF.

The V call is TRBV5-1, the J call TRBJ2-2; 8 positions match TRBD2. From germline, CDR1 is SGHRS and CDR2 YFSETQ. This CDR3 has 16 residues. Trimming cost V 2 bases and J 4 bases; bases outside gene matches: 7. CDR3 in DNA: TGCGCCAGCAGCTTCTCCCGGGGGGGTTTCACCGGGGAGCTGTTTTTT. This encodes CASSFSRGGFTGELFF. The entire variable domain, with the rest obtained from reference TRBV5-1 and TRBJ2-2, is as follows: KAGVTQTPRYLIKTRGQQVTLSCSPISGHRSVSWYQQTPGQGLQFLFEYFSETQRNKGNFPGRFSGRQFSNSRSEMNVSTLELGDSALYLCASSFSRGGFTGELFFGEGSRLTVL.

This clone has only one observation. V and J are TRBV7-9 and TRBJ1-2; D not certain. The CDR3 runs to 15 residues. V was trimmed by 5 bases and J by 5 bases, leaving 18 bases between them. Germline values: CDR1 SEHNR, CDR2 FQNEAQ (reference sequence). CDR3 amino acids: CASSPDVGRIYGYTF. The CDR3 DNA reads TGTGCCAGCAGCCCCGATGTGGGGAGGATTTATGGCTACACCTTC.

The V gene is TRBV19, the J gene TRBJ2-7; no definite D call. Germline V gene sequence: CDR1 LNHDA, CDR2 SQIVND (reference sequence). The CDR3 runs to 15 residues. V lost 1 base and J lost 3, with 13 bases in between. DNA for the CDR3: TGTGCCAGTAGTATAGCTGGCGGAACCCACTACGAGCAGTACTTC. Translation: CASSIAGGTHYEQYF.

On this clone itself: At one of its ends the junction is not consistent with the germline gene, which may arise from a read error. CDR3 sequence: CASTLKLYDTGELFF. As DNA, the CDR3 is TGTGCCAGCACCTTAAAACTCTATGACACCGGGGAGCTGTTTTTT. The chain carries TRBV7-8 and TRBJ2-2; the D is unclear. The germline V gene has CDR1 SGHVS and CDR2 FQNEAQ. The length of the CDR3 is 15 residues. The entire variable domain, with the rest obtained from reference TRBV7-8 and TRBJ2-2, is as follows: GAGVSQSPRYKVAKRGQDVALRCDPISGHVSLFWYQQALGQGPEFLTYFQNEAQLDKSGLPSDRFFAERPEGSVSTLKIQRTQQEDSAVYLCASTLKLYDTGELFFGEGSRLTVL.

The CDR3 DNA follows: TGTGCCAGCAGCCACGGGGGGGCTGGAAACACCATATATTTT. This translates into CASSHGGAGNTIYF. The rearrangement links TRBV9 to TRBJ1-3; D is perhaps TRBD1 (5 bases). CDR3 length: 14 residues. CDR1 is SGDLS and CDR2 is YYNGEE in the germline V gene. The V and J ends lost 4 bases and 2 bases respectively, with 10 bases between them.

This sequence joins TRBV19 and TRBJ1-4; D might be TRBD1 (6 bases). This CDR3 has 16 residues. The V end lost 5 bases, the J end lost 8 bases, and 21 bases lay between the germline ends. Germline-derived CDR1 and CDR2 are LNHDA and SQIVND (reference sequence). The CDR3 DNA reads as TGTGCCAGTAGTCCGGGACACGGGATGGGTGGGGAAAAACTGTTTTTT. As protein: CASSPGHGMGGEKLFF.

This sequence joins TRBV10-3 and TRBJ1-3; TRBD1 agrees at 7 bases. V lost 2 bases, J lost 11 bases, and 15 bases stayed unmatched. This CDR3 has 16 residues. Germline CDR1 reads ENHRY; CDR2 reads SYGVKD. CDR3 nucleotide sequence: TGTGCCATCAGTGAGGGTCAGGGGGGTACTTTAAGCCCCATATATTTT. Translated: CAISEGQGGTLSPIYF.

The genes are TRBV2 and TRBJ1-1, with D tentatively TRBD1 (5 bases). From germline, CDR1 is SNHLY and CDR2 FYNNEI. The CDR3 is 15 residues long. Trimming shortened V by 2 bases and J by 5 bases, and 15 bases separated the two germline ends. The CDR3 sequence: CASSELVGAGTEAFF. DNA for the CDR3: TGTGCCAGCAGTGAATTGGTAGGGGCAGGGACTGAAGCTTTCTTT. The full variable domain, rest sourced from reference TRBV2 and TRBJ1-1, is EPEVTQTPSHQVTQMGQEVILRCVPISNHLYFYWYRQILGQKVEFLVSFYNNEISEKSEIFDDQFSVERPDGSNFTLKIRSTKLEDSAMYFCASSELVGAGTEAFFGQGTRLTVV.

The CDR3 reads CASSYGGTRSEKLFF. CDR3 nucleotides: TGTGCCAGCAGTTACGGGGGGACCAGGAGTGAAAAACTGTTTTTT. The chain recombines TRBV6-5 with TRBJ1-4, with a possible D match to TRBD1 (5 bases). Trimming shortened V by 2 bases and J by 7 bases, and 14 bases separated the two germline ends. CDR1 is MNHEY and CDR2 is SVGAGI in the germline V gene. The CDR3 extends over 15 amino acids.

The chain employs TRBV4-3 and TRBJ2-1; perhaps TRBD2 as D (6 bases). The V and J ends lost 1 base and 2 bases respectively, with 18 bases between them. CDR1 is LGHNA and CDR2 is YSLEER in the germline V gene. The CDR3 totals 18 residues. CDR3 sequence: CASSQGYLGSFAYNEQFF. The CDR3 region has the DNA TGCGCCAGCAGCCAAGGATATCTCGGGAGCTTTGCCTACAATGAGCAGTTCTTC.

The genes are TRBV7-6 and TRBJ1-2; TRBD1 matches at 8 bases. Germline CDR1 is SGHVS and CDR2 is FNYEAQ. This CDR3 spans 15 amino acids. V was pared by 4 bases and J by 4 bases, with 8 bases of the junction left unmatched. In DNA form, the CDR3 reads TGTGCCAGCAGCTCCTTAATAGGACAGGGCTATGGCTACACCTTC. Translation: CASSSLIGQGYGYTF.

This clone has more than one count but fewer than ten. The chain links TRBV5-1 to TRBJ1-3; the D gene is possibly TRBD1 (6 bases). Per germline, CDR1 SGHRS and CDR2 YFSETQ. Trimming stripped 5 bases from V and 0 bases from J, with 9 bases between. The CDR3 consists of 14 residues. CDR3 nucleotides: TGCGCCAGCAGAACAGGGTACTCTGGAAACACCATATATTTT. It translates to CASRTGYSGNTIYF.

The chain combines TRBV9 with TRBJ2-2; 10 bases are shared with TRBD2. CDR1 and CDR2 from the germline V gene are SGDLS and YYNGEE. Unmatched junction bases numbered 11, after V lost 4 bases and J lost 8 bases. The CDR3 covers 16 residues. The CDR3 nucleotides are TGTGCCAGCAGCTCGACCGGAGGGACTAGCGAAGGGGAGCTGTTTTTT. Its protein product is CASSSTGGTSEGELFF.

The rearrangement uses TRBV11-3 and TRBJ2-7, with TRBD1 identical over 8 bases. V shed 1 base and J 2 bases; nucleotides not matched to a gene: 4. The V gene's germline CDR1 is SGHNT and CDR2 YENEEA. The CDR3 totals 15 residues. For the CDR3, the DNA is TGTGCCAGCAGCTTAGGAGGGACAGGTGCCTACGAGCAGTACTTC. Translating gives CASSLGGTGAYEQYF.

The chain carries TRBV4-2 and TRBJ2-5, with D tentatively TRBD2 (6 bases). The CDR3 is 19 residues long. The ends were cut back, 0 bases at V and 1 base at J, with 21 bases in the middle. CDR1 and CDR2 from the germline V gene are LGHNA and YNFKEQ. CDR3 DNA: TGTGCCAGCAGCCAAGATGGGGTCAGCGGGCTCGGACCCCAAGAGACCCAGTACTTC. It encodes CASSQDGVSGLGPQETQYF.

V usage is TRBV24-1 and J usage is TRBJ1-3; D is undetermined. The CDR3 sequence is 17 residues long. V lost 2 bases, J lost 0 bases, and 13 bases lay in between. The V gene's germline CDR1 is KGHDR and CDR2 SFDVKD. Here the CDR3 DNA reads TGTGCCACCAGTGATTCCCCTGGGCGTAGCTCTGGAAACACCATATATTTT. Encoded protein: CATSDSPGRSSGNTIYF.